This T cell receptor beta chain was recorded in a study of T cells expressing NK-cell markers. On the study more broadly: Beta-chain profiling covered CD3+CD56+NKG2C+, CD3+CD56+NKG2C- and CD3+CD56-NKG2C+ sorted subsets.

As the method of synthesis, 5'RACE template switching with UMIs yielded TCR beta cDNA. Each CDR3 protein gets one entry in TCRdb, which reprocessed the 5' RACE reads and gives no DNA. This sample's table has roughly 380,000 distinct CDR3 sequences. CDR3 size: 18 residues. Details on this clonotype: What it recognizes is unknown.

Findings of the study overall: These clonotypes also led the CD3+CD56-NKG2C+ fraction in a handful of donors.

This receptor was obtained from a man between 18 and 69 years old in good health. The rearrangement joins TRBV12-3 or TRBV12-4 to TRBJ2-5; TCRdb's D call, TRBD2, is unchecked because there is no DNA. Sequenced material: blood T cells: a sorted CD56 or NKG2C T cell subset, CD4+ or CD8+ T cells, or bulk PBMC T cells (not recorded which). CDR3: CASSYRHGSGGAGQTQYF.